One sample yielded the 5 T cell receptor beta chains listed below, sequenced in a study of immune characterization of retroperitoneal liposarcoma. From the PCR reads, TCRdb called clonotypes with MiXCR, one entry per CDR3 protein. The sample holds around 11,000 distinct CDR3 sequences; about 50% are singletons and the top ten take more than 9%. Sequenced material: tumor tissue. These receptors all come from a female donor with retroperitoneal liposarcoma.

The chain carries TRBV27 and TRBJ2-1, with a possible D match to TRBD2 (7 bases). The J call could be wrong; TRBJ2-7 is a better fit for the DNA end. Germline loops: CDR1 MNHEY, CDR2 SMNVEV (reference sequence). The CDR3 is made up of 14 amino acids. The CDR3 sequence is CASSSRGGYYEQYF. CDR3 nucleotides: TGTGCCAGCAGTTCGAGGGGGGGATACTACGAGCAGTACTTC.

By proportion, this clonotype is medium-sized. The V and J genes are TRBV6-1 and TRBJ2-6, with TRBD1 identical over 9 bases. Losses at the gene ends were 7 bases for V and 1 base for J; bases not matched to a gene: 8. CDR3 length: 17 residues. Germline assignment: CDR1 MNHNS and CDR2 SASEGT. CDR3 in amino acids: CASTLTGGTSGANVLTF. For the CDR3, the DNA is TGTGCCAGCACCCTGACAGGGGGTACTTCTGGGGCCAACGTCCTGACTTTC.

This clonotype appeared once. This CDR3 is missing its conserved last phenylalanine or tryptophan, likely due to a read error. No DNA is shown, since the ends of the CDR3 on it are uncertain; the CDR3 is the one TCRdb lists. V is TRBV10-3 and J is TRBJ2-5; the table names TRBD1, a call not compared with the DNA. Germline V gene sequence: CDR1 ENHRY, CDR2 SYGVKD. The CDR3 has 17 residues if both end residues are counted. The CDR3 loop reads CAIRRPVLPRSTRSVEP.

The chain joins TRBV6-1 to TRBJ2-3, with TRBD2 matching over 8 bases. CDR1 MNHNS and CDR2 SASEGT come from the germline V gene. The CDR3 contains 15 residues. Trimming removed 1 base from V and 4 bases from J; junction bases left unmatched: 4. CDR3 DNA: TGTGCCAGCAGTGAAGGCGCGGGGGGCCCAGATACGCAGTATTTT. Its protein is CASSEGAGGPDTQYF.

This sequence joins TRBV27 and TRBJ2-1, with 11 bases identical to TRBD2. The DNA end favors TRBJ2-7, so the J call may be wrong. CDR3 length: 18 amino acids. Germline V gene data show CDR1 as MNHEY and CDR2 as SMNVEV (reference sequence). The CDR3 nucleotides read TGTGCCAGCAGTTTATCTTATTTTACCGGGACTAGCGGCTACGAGCAGTACTTC. Translating gives CASSLSYFTGTSGYEQYF.